This T cell receptor (beta chain) appears in the sequencing data of a study of shared clonotypes between healthy human individuals. CDR1 and CDR2 (germline): SGHRS, YFSETQ. The length of the CDR3 is 13 residues. In regard to this clone: At one end the junction does not follow the germline gene, possibly because of a read error.

Data came from immunoSEQ multiplex PCR; TCRdb stores just in-frame clones and leaves some out. The sample holds over a million clones, around 78% seen once. V gene TRBV5-1 combines with J gene TRBJ2-3, with TRBD1 identical over 7 bases. This sequence was found in a man between 18 and 29 years old in good health. Some clones in this sample may be carry-over from other donors' samples. Source material: memory CD4+ T cells from PBMCs. Sample subset: CD45RA-negative fraction. CDR3 DNA sequence: TGCGCCAGCATGCTCGGGACAGAAGATACACAGTATTTT. It specifies CASMLGTEDTQYF. The full variable domain, completed using reference TRBV5-1 and TRBJ2-3, is KAGVTQTPRYLIKTRGQQVTLSCSPISGHRSVSWYQQTPGQGLQFLFEYFSETQRNKGNFPGRFSGRQFSNSRSEMNVSTLELGDSALYLCASMLGTEDTQYFGPGTRLTVL.